This TCR beta chain was observed in a study of blood T cell repertoires in COVID-19. The CDR3 length is 18 residues. Trimming removed 0 bases at V and 3 bases at J, with 21 bases between. Germline CDR1 and CDR2: SGHRS and YFSETQ. Under the authors' procedure: Estimation of nucleated cell counts was performed using reference gene primer amplification. TCRdb's table, derived via immunoSEQ multiplex PCR, lists solely in-frame clones and lacks some. That table supplies the V and J calls and clone size; D and trimming were determined from the DNA. The sample includes about 89,000 clones, 80% of them seen just once.

What was sequenced was peripheral blood. This rearrangement joins TRBV5-1 to TRBJ1-1, with D perhaps matching TRBD1 (6 bases). This receptor was taken from a woman aged 80 or older with acute or convalescent COVID-19. The CDR3 nucleotides read TGCGCCAGCAGCTTGGCGGGTAGCAGGGGCCCTAGGTACACTGAAGCTTTCTTT. This translates into CASSLAGSRGPRYTEAFF.